This T cell receptor beta chain was profiled in a study of T cells in Graves' hyperthyroidism and ophthalmopathy. RNA transcripts gave rise to amplified TCR beta CDR3 regions. A first-round RT-PCR of the TCR CDR3 used the HTBI primer set. TCRdb reanalysed the multiplex PCR reads using MiXCR and keeps one entry per CDR3 protein. The sample consists of around 580,000 distinct CDR3 sequences, roughly 46% of them appearing once. The sequence was obtained from a woman aged 18-29 years with Graves' hyperthyroidism. The sample comprised peripheral blood or thyroid tissue (not recorded which).

Here the CDR3 DNA reads TGTGCCAGCAGTGAAGGGACAGGGAGGACTGAAGCTTTCTTT. Translating it yields CASSEGTGRTEAFF. This sequence joins TRBV6-5 and TRBJ1-1; 9 bases agree with TRBD1. With V trimmed by 5 bases and J by 5 bases, 6 bases remained unmatched. Germline CDR1 is MNHEY and CDR2 is SVGAGI. CDR3 length: 14 residues.